This TCR beta chain was obtained from a study of T-cell memory formation after mild COVID-19. On the study more broadly: Clusters were largely donor specific.

Sample barcodes and UMIs were carried by the TCR alpha and TCR beta cDNA libraries that 5'RACE generated with constant-segment primers. TCRdb re-derived calls from the 5' RACE reads in MiXCR, one entry per CDR3 protein. The data show 550,000 to 650,000 distinct CDR3 sequences, with 17% seen just once and about 8.6% held by the top ten. With 0 bases clipped from V and 6 bases from J, the junction kept 4 bases outside the gene matches. Germline V gene sequence: CDR1 MNHEY, CDR2 SMNVEV (reference sequence). This CDR3 has 15 amino acids. There are a few counts of this clonotype. The genes are TRBV27 and TRBJ2-7; 11 bases are shared with TRBD1. Sequencing was carried out using PBMCs or a T cell subset sorted from them (not recorded which). The receptor's source is an adult woman who had mild COVID-19 (a few samples of this study predate the infection). Cell type and time point are not known. CDR3 protein: CASSLSPGTGGEQYF. CDR3 nucleotide sequence: TGTGCCAGCAGTTTATCCCCCGGGACAGGGGGCGAGCAGTACTTC.